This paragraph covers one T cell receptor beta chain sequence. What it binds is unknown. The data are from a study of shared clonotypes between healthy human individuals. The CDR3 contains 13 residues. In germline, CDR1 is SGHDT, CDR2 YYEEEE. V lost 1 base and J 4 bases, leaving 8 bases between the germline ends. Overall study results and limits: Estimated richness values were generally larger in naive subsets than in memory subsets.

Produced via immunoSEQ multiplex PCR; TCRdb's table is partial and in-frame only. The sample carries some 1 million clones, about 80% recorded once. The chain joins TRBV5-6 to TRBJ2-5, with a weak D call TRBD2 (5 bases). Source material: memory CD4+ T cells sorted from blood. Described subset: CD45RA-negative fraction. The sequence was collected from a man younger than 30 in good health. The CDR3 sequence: CASSLTRRETQYF. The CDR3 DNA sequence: TGTGCCAGCAGCTTGACTAGACGAGAGACCCAGTACTTC.